The 14 T cell receptor beta chains given below trace back to one sample, sequenced in a study of TIL therapy for anti-PD-1-resistant metastatic lung cancer. This was the immunoSEQ v3 assay. Assay used: immunoSEQ multiplex PCR; TCRdb lists only in-frame clones, some missing. The sample yields about 36,000 clones, around 67% seen once. Sample time point: pre-treatment sample, taken before nivolumab and TIL therapy. Sequenced material: blood, taken at baseline. All receptors come from a person aged 25-85 years with non-small cell lung cancer.

Turning to this clone: This same CDR3 is encoded by further DNA sequences in the sample. The CDR3 here is CASSQGQPGDYGYTF. CDR3 DNA sequence: TGCGCCAGCAGCCAAGGCCAACCCGGGGACTATGGCTACACCTTC. The rearrangement links TRBV4-3 to TRBJ1-2; no clear D gene. V gave up 1 base and J gave up 3 bases, with 12 bases separating them. CDR3 size: 15 residues. Germline V gene sequence: CDR1 LGHNA, CDR2 YSLEER.

The rearrangement uses TRBV7-9 and TRBJ2-7; 10 bases fit TRBD1. The J segment lost 3 bases and the V segment lost 1 base, leaving 12 bases of the junction unmatched. Germline V gene lookup returns CDR1 SEHNR and CDR2 FQNEAQ (reference sequence). The CDR3 has 18 residues. CDR3 in DNA: TGTGCCAGCAGCTTAGGTCGGTTTGGGGGACAGGGGAACTACGAGCAGTACTTC. It is translated as CASSLGRFGGQGNYEQYF.

The chain combines TRBV6-5 with TRBJ1-2; D unresolved. Germline V gives CDR1 MNHEY, CDR2 SVGAGI. This CDR3 contains 14 residues. The germline V and J ends were trimmed by 0 bases and 6 bases, with 11 bases remaining between them. The DNA for the CDR3 is TGTGCCAGCAGTTACTCGTTTTCAGCTAATGGCTACACCTTC. It translates to CASSYSFSANGYTF.

A few counts support this clone. The chain carries TRBV19 and TRBJ1-1; D not resolved. Trimming took 5 bases from V and 4 from J, leaving 11 bases between them. The germline gives CDR1 LNHDA, CDR2 SQIVND (reference sequence). The CDR3 contains 13 residues. CDR3 sequence: CASSEGRGTEAFF. As DNA, the CDR3 is TGTGCCAGTAGTGAGGGCCGAGGCACTGAAGCTTTCTTT. The full variable domain, with the rest looked up from reference TRBV19 and TRBJ1-1, is DGGITQSPKYLFRKEGQNVTLSCEQNLNHDAMYWYRQDPGQGLRLIYYSQIVNDFQKGDIAEGYSVSREKKESFPLTVTSAQKNPTAFYLCASSEGRGTEAFFGQGTRLTVV.

On this clone: The sample contains more than one DNA sequence encoding this CDR3. The chain recombines TRBV6-7 with TRBJ2-1, with 8 positions matching TRBD2. TRBV6-7 counts as an open reading frame of uncertain function. V lost 5 bases and J lost 4; bases outside the gene matches: 22. This CDR3 comprises 20 residues. CDR3 region: CASSPLDLGLAGRQYNEQFF. Here the CDR3 DNA reads TGTGCCAGCAGTCCTCTAGACTTGGGTCTAGCGGGTCGGCAGTACAATGAGCAGTTCTTC.

The chain uses TRBV12-2 and TRBJ1-6; the DNA was not used to check the table's D call, TRBD1. TRBV12-2 is a documented pseudogene. The CDR3 totals 12 residues. The chain's CDR3 is CARGPRNSPLHF. CDR3 coding DNA: TGTGCAAGGGGGCCTCGTAATTCACCCCTCCACTTT.

V is TRBV7-9 and J is TRBJ1-1; D may be TRBD1 (5 bases). The CDR3 is 14 amino acids. CDR1 and CDR2 (germline): SEHNR, FQNEAQ (reference sequence). Trimming pared 0 bases from V and 3 bases from J, leaving 8 bases between. In DNA form, the CDR3 reads TGTGCCAGCAGCTTAGCGCAGGGTCACACTGAAGCTTTCTTT. Amino acids: CASSLAQGHTEAFF.

As to this clone: This CDR3 is also generated by other DNA sequences in the sample. This chain connects TRBV5-1 to TRBJ1-1; a weak D match, TRBD1 (5 bases). The CDR3 sequence is 13 residues long. The V gene lost 0 bases and the J gene lost 4 bases, with 7 bases spanning the gap. In germline, CDR1 is SGHRS, CDR2 YFSETQ. CDR3 sequence: CASSLEGTTEAFF. CDR3 in DNA: TGCGCCAGCAGCTTGGAGGGGACCACTGAAGCTTTCTTT.

The V gene is TRBV7-9, the J gene TRBJ2-1; 9 bases are shared with TRBD2. This CDR3 contains 16 residues. Trimming at V came to 5 bases and at J to 8 bases, leaving 13 bases not matched to a gene. CDR1 and CDR2 from the germline V gene are SEHNR and FQNEAQ (reference sequence). CDR3 bases: TGTGCCAGCAGCCTAGTGGCGGGAGGGCCTATGGATGAGCAGTTCTTC. This sequence encodes CASSLVAGGPMDEQFF.

This rearrangement joins TRBV29-1 to TRBJ2-2; no clear D. The germline CDR1 and CDR2 sequences are SQVTM and ANQGSEA. The CDR3 is made up of 11 amino acids. The V end lost 4 bases, the J end lost 6 bases, and 6 bases lay between the germline ends. The CDR3 bases are TGCAGCGTTGCATTGGCCGGGGAGCTGTTTTTT. It specifies CSVALAGELFF.

This clone was found a few times. The chain has TRBV19 and TRBJ2-5; 8 bases align to TRBD1. Trimming took 5 bases from V and 5 from J; bases not matched to a gene: 7. The CDR3 has 14 amino acids. Germline V gene sequence: CDR1 LNHDA, CDR2 SQIVND (reference sequence). CDR3 sequence: CASSLWDRPETQYF. CDR3 nucleotide sequence: TGTGCCAGTAGTTTGTGGGACAGGCCGGAGACCCAGTACTTC.

In this sample, this clone turned up a few times. This chain joins TRBV25-1 and TRBJ2-1; TRBD2 matches 11 bases. Germline trimming cut 6 bases from V and 8 bases from J; bases unmatched to any gene: 6. Germline CDR1 MGHDK, CDR2 SYGVNS. The CDR3 covers 14 residues. The CDR3, as DNA: TGTGCCAGCAGCGTAGCGGGGGGGCCACATGAGCAGTTCTTC. Translating it yields CASSVAGGPHEQFF. Based on the CDR3 plus reference TRBV25-1 and TRBJ2-1, the full variable domain is EADIYQTPRYLVIGTGKKITLECSQTMGHDKMYWYQQDPGMELHLIHYSYGVNSTEKGDLSSESTVSRIRTEHFPLTLESARPSHTSQYLCASSVAGGPHEQFFGPGTRLTVL.

The chain couples TRBV11-3 to TRBJ2-7; possible D gene TRBD2, 6 bases. This CDR3 has 14 residues. Trimming cost V 6 bases and J 3 bases, with 15 bases left between them. Germline V gene sequence: CDR1 SGHNT, CDR2 YENEEA. The CDR3, as DNA: TGTGCCAGCAGTGCGGGACCGACCTTCTACGAGCAGTACTTC. As protein: CASSAGPTFYEQYF.

With respect to this clone: Germline and junction disagree at one end, which may indicate a read error. CDR3 in DNA: TGTTCCAGTACGGGAACAGGGGCTGTCACCGGGGAGCTGTTTTTT. It is translated as CSSTGTGAVTGELFF. The rearrangement uses TRBV11-2 and TRBJ2-2, with 7 bases lining up with TRBD1. CDR1 and CDR2 from the germline V gene are SGHAT and FQNNGV. The CDR3 is 15 amino acids.